This TCR beta chain was documented in a study of T cells in localized non-small cell lung cancer. As regards this clone: Its antigen is currently unknown.

Findings and limits, study-wide: Across samples, adjacent lung featured a median approximately 60 of the top 100 tumor clones.

CDR3 length: 13 residues. CDR1 and CDR2 (germline): ENHRY, SYGVKD. J was trimmed by 6 bases and V by 3 bases; bases with no gene match: 3. Repertoires were generated with immunoSEQ multiplex PCR, while TCRdb's copy carries only in-frame clones and drops some. The data show around 50,000 clones, 85% to 90% seen once. The chain couples TRBV10-3 to TRBJ2-3; 7 nucleotides agree with TRBD2. This sequence originates from a man aged 40-75 years with stage II lung adenocarcinoma. The material sequenced was PBMCs, taken before any cancer treatment. CDR3 protein: CAISEAGGDTQYF. DNA of the CDR3: TGTGCCATCAGTGAAGCCGGGGGGGATACGCAGTATTTT.